In this sample, the clone carrying this T cell receptor (beta chain) turned up a few times. Antigen specificity is unknown. V trimming: 4 bases; J trimming: 8 bases; junction bases outside the gene matches: 8. This CDR3 contains 16 residues. Looked up from germline, CDR1 is PRHDT and CDR2 is FYEKMQ (reference sequence). TCRdb called the RT-PCR reads again in MiXCR, with one record for every CDR3 protein. The sample has around 170,000 distinct CDR3 sequences; 9.5% to 12% are singletons. The record originates from a study of response to subunit inactivated influenza vaccine. Points from the study as a whole: Each seasonal influenza vaccination, the authors suggested, recruits few new T cells.

This rearrangement joins TRBV13 to TRBJ2-1; 13 bases are shared with TRBD2. The input for sequencing was CD8+ T cells sorted from PBMCs, taken approximately 25 months after vaccination. The TCR comes from a man aged 45 to 70 who received an inactivated influenza vaccine. The CDR3 here is CASSSPTSGRADEQFF. Here the CDR3 DNA reads TGTGCCAGCAGCTCACCCACTAGCGGGAGGGCGGATGAGCAGTTCTTC. Full variable domain (remainder filled in from reference TRBV13 and TRBJ2-1): AAGVIQSPRHLIKEKRETATLKCYPIPRHDTVYWYQQGPGQDPQFLISFYEKMQSDKGSIPDRFSAQQFSDYHSELNMSSLELGDSALYFCASSSPTSGRADEQFFGPGTRLTVL.